This T cell receptor beta chain comes out of a study of OX40 agonist ivuxolimab in advanced cancers. V gave up 1 base and J gave up 7 bases; unmatched junction bases: 9. CDR1 SNHLY and CDR2 FYNNEI come from the germline V gene. The CDR3 runs to 16 residues. Using immunoSEQ multiplex PCR, the repertoire was profiled, and TCRdb retains in-frame clones only, with some absent. The sample shows under 85,000 clones, around nine tenths of them seen only once. The TCR originated in an adult with an advanced solid tumor such as melanoma, head and neck, liver or kidney cancer. V is TRBV2 and J is TRBJ1-2, with 10 positions matching TRBD1. The sequencing here drew on CD4+ or CD8+ T cells sorted from blood, taken in a trial of the OX40 agonist ivuxolimab. CDR3: CASSEGDRGLLVGYTF. The CDR3 coding sequence is TGTGCCAGCAGTGAAGGGGACAGGGGCCTTTTGGTTGGCTACACCTTC.